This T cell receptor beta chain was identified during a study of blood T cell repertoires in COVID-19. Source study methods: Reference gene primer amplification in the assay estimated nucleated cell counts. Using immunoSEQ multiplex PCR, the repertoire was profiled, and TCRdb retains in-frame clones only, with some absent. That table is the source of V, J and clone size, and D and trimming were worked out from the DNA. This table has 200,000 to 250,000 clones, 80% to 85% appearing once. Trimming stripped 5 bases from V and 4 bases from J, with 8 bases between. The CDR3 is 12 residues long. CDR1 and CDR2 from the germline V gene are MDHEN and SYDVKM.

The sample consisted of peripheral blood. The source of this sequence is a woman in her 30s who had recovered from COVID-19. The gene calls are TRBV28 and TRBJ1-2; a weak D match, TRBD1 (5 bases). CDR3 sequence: CASSGGLYGYTF. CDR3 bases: TGTGCCAGCAGTGGGGGACTCTATGGCTACACCTTC.